The clone carrying this TCR beta chain was picked up a small number of times. CDR3 length: 11 residues. The V end was cut by 7 bases, the J end by 11 bases, with 14 bases between. The germline V gene has CDR1 MNHNY and CDR2 SVGAGI (reference sequence). This entry comes from a study of blood T cell repertoires in COVID-19. Sequencing used immunoSEQ multiplex PCR; TCRdb keeps in-frame clones, though not all of them. Of around 150,000 clones in the sample, around 78% were seen once. The chain is built from TRBV6-6 and TRBJ1-1; D not resolved. This TCR came from an elderly woman with active or convalescent COVID-19. The sample comprised peripheral blood. This CDR3 reads CASIWNGEAFF. CDR3 DNA sequence: TGTGCCAGCATATGGAACGGGGAGGCTTTCTTT.